Each of the 13 T cell receptor beta chains below was sequenced from the same sample in a study of blood T cells in healthy people across ages. The use of a sample-barcoded 5' primer and a J-beta primer mix characterized a second PCR of roughly 6 to 12 cycles. TCRdb recomputed calls from the 5' RACE reads with MiXCR, one row per CDR3 protein. The sample carries about 1.4 million distinct CDR3 sequences, around 59% recorded once. The sequencing input was blood. The receptors shown here come from a man aged 18 to 29 in good health.

The chain has TRBV29-1 and TRBJ2-1, with D possibly being TRBD2 (6 bases). The CDR3 covers 13 residues. The ends were cut back, 5 bases at V and 3 bases at J, with 11 bases in the middle. The germline V gene encodes CDR1 SQVTM and CDR2 ANQGSEA. CDR3 nucleotide sequence: TGCAGCGTTACTGGCGGGAACTACAATGAGCAGTTCTTC. Its protein is CSVTGGNYNEQFF.

The table lists this clonotype with a few counts. The chain is built from TRBV14 and TRBJ1-4; D gene uncertain. The germline V gene encodes CDR1 SGHDN and CDR2 FVKESK. The CDR3 is made up of 15 amino acids. V was trimmed by 3 bases and J by 5 bases, leaving 13 bases between them. For the CDR3, the DNA is TGTGCCAGCAGCCAGACCACAGCGGGAAATGAAAAACTGTTTTTT. Its translation is CASSQTTAGNEKLFF. The variable domain in full, with the rest retrieved from reference TRBV14 and TRBJ1-4, is EAGVTQFPSHSVIEKGQTVTLRCDPISGHDNLYWYRRVMGKEIKFLLHFVKESKQDESGMPNNRFLAERTGGTYSTLKVQPAELEDSGVYFCASSQTTAGNEKLFFGSGTQLSVL.

The J gene is TRBJ1-1, the V gene TRBV7-6; D gene unclear. The germline CDR1 and CDR2 sequences are SGHVS and FNYEAQ. The CDR3 covers 14 residues. Trimming stripped 5 bases from V and 7 bases from J, with 17 bases between. CDR3 DNA sequence: TGTGCCAGCAGCGAGGAAATAGGCACGAATGAAGCTTTCTTT. It is translated as CASSEEIGTNEAFF.

V usage is TRBV6-5 and J usage is TRBJ1-6, with D possibly matching TRBD1 (6 bases). Per germline, CDR1 MNHEY and CDR2 SVGAGI. The CDR3 length is 13 residues. V was shortened by 6 bases and J by 10 bases, with 13 bases between the two germline ends. The CDR3 is CASSYTGQSPLHF. The DNA of the CDR3 is TGTGCCAGCAGCTACACAGGGCAATCACCCCTCCACTTT.

This chain links TRBV7-2 with TRBJ2-7; TRBD1 or TRBD2 may be the D gene (6 bases each). The CDR3 totals 14 residues. Deletions cut 3 bases from V and 6 bases from J, with 15 bases between. In germline, CDR1 is SGHTA, CDR2 FQGNSA. CDR3 amino acids: CASSLRGAQSEQYF. The CDR3, as DNA: TGTGCCAGCAGCTTGAGGGGGGCTCAGAGCGAGCAGTACTTC. The whole variable domain, filled in from reference TRBV7-2 and TRBJ2-7, reads GAGVSQSPSNKVTEKGKDVELRCDPISGHTALYWYRQSLGQGLEFLIYFQGNSAPDKSGLPSDRFSAERTGGSVSTLTIQRTQQEDSAVYLCASSLRGAQSEQYFGPGTRLTVT.

The chain has TRBV11-2 and TRBJ2-7; 13 positions match TRBD2. V lost 5 bases and J lost 7; bases outside the gene matches: 8. CDR3 length: 15 amino acids. CDR1 is SGHAT and CDR2 is FQNNGV in the germline V gene. The CDR3 here is CASSPTSGGAGEQYF. CDR3 DNA: TGTGCCAGCAGCCCCACTAGCGGGGGGGCCGGTGAGCAGTACTTC.

This clonotype was seen more than once but under ten times. The chain carries TRBV27 and TRBJ1-1; 8 positions agree with TRBD1. The V gene's germline CDR1 is MNHEY and CDR2 SMNVEV (reference sequence). This CDR3 has 15 residues. The V and J ends lost 5 bases and 8 bases, in that order; junction bases with no gene match: 13. The CDR3 sequence: CASSPHNFGQGEAFF. Here the CDR3 DNA reads TGTGCCAGCAGTCCGCACAACTTCGGACAGGGAGAAGCTTTCTTT.

This clonotype was counted a few times. The chain uses TRBV27 and TRBJ1-6, with a possible D match to TRBD1 (5 bases). Germline V gene lookup returns CDR1 MNHEY and CDR2 SMNVEV (reference sequence). The CDR3 has 15 amino acids. Trimming pared 5 bases from V and 6 bases from J, leaving 14 bases between. CDR3 sequence: CASSRGPLPNSPLHF. In DNA form, the CDR3 reads TGTGCCAGCAGTCGGGGACCTCTCCCTAATTCACCCCTCCACTTT.

This clonotype was recorded once. This sequence joins TRBV7-9 and TRBJ2-1; D is uncertain. The CDR3 covers 14 residues. The V end lost 3 bases, the J end lost 8 bases, and 14 bases lay between the germline ends. Germline V gene lookup returns CDR1 SEHNR and CDR2 FQNEAQ (reference sequence). The CDR3 region has the DNA TGTGCCAGCAGCTTCGTTGGTCGCGCGGATGAGCAGTTCTTC. Translation: CASSFVGRADEQFF.

For this clonotype: A much more abundant neighbour one base away suggests this may be a read error. The chain couples TRBV7-9 to TRBJ2-1, with 7 bases aligning to TRBD2. The J call may be incorrect, as the DNA end agrees better with TRBJ2-7. This CDR3 is built from 17 residues. CDR1 and CDR2 from the germline V gene are SEHNR and FQNEAQ (reference sequence). The CDR3 region is CASSLGGAGLSYNEQYF. CDR3 sequence (DNA): TGTGCCAGCAGCTTAGGAGGAGCGGGGCTCTCCTACAATGAGCAGTACTTC.

CDR3 sequence (DNA): TGTGCCAGCAGCTTATTAAGCGATGGCTACACCTTC. This encodes CASSLLSDGYTF. The chain joins TRBV7-2 to TRBJ1-2, with D unresolved. The CDR3 sequence is 12 residues long. Between the trimmed V and J ends, which lost 2 bases and 6 bases, there was a span of 7 bases. From germline, CDR1 is SGHTA and CDR2 FQGNSA. Full variable domain (outside the CDR3, taken from reference TRBV7-2 and TRBJ1-2): GAGVSQSPSNKVTEKGKDVELRCDPISGHTALYWYRQSLGQGLEFLIYFQGNSAPDKSGLPSDRFSAERTGGSVSTLTIQRTQQEDSAVYLCASSLLSDGYTFGSGTRLTVV.

This clonotype was seen a few times. The genes are TRBV9 and TRBJ1-1; D remains unclear. This CDR3 comprises 15 residues. CDR1 and CDR2 (germline): SGDLS, YYNGEE. Trimming took 0 bases from V and 1 from J, leaving 10 bases between them. Here the CDR3 reads CASSVVAGSNTEAFF. DNA for the CDR3: TGTGCCAGCAGCGTAGTCGCGGGCTCGAACACTGAAGCTTTCTTT.

J is TRBJ1-4 and V is TRBV6-1; 7 bases map to TRBD1. The CDR3 contains 17 residues. V shed 6 bases, J shed 8 bases, and the junction held 18 bases outside the gene matches. Germline loops: CDR1 MNHNS, CDR2 SASEGT. The CDR3, as DNA: TGTGCCAGCAGCGTTAGCCCTTTTCGACAGGGCCAAGAAAAACTGTTTTTT. Translation: CASSVSPFRQGQEKLFF.